This T cell receptor beta chain was recovered during a study of T cells expressing NK-cell markers. From its re-call of the 5' RACE reads, TCRdb lists each CDR3 protein once, without DNA. Its listing shows around 550,000 distinct CDR3 sequences. Sequencing was performed on blood T cells: a sorted CD56 or NKG2C T cell subset, CD4+ or CD8+ T cells, or bulk PBMC T cells (not recorded which). This TCR derives from a man aged 18 to 30 in good health.

CDR3 region: CASSPGTSGTKNIQYF. This chain links TRBV18 with TRBJ2-4; TCRdb's D call of TRBD2 is untestable without DNA. This CDR3 is built from 16 residues. In germline, CDR1 is KGHSH, CDR2 LQKENI.